These 18 T cell receptor beta chains share one sample of origin, sequenced in a study of blood T cell repertoires in COVID-19 (dated by TCRdb to about 2020). Libraries were made using the immunoSEQ multiplex PCR assay. The table comes from immuneACCESS by way of TCRdb, which keeps in-frame sequences with V and J called. Part of the clones is missing from these tables; in studies checked, under half for an unresolved V gene and the rest for unknown reasons. The sample table shows 140,000 to 150,000 clones, and roughly 90% are seen once. The top ten clones comprise approximately 4.3% of the sample. Sequencing input: PBMCs or T cells enriched from blood (not recorded which). These TCRs come from a man aged 45-65 years who had recovered from COVID-19.

The chain uses TRBV5-4 and TRBJ2-3, with TRBD1 as a possible D gene (5 bases). The CDR3 loop spans 14 amino acids. Germline V gene lookup returns CDR1 SGHNT and CDR2 YYREEE (reference sequence). The germline V and J ends were trimmed by 1 base and 5 bases, with 11 bases remaining between them. The CDR3: CASSLQGLGDTQYF. The CDR3 DNA reads as TGTGCCAGCAGCTTGCAGGGCCTAGGAGATACGCAGTATTTT.

This clone was counted a few times. The chain recombines TRBV7-2 with TRBJ1-5; a possible D gene is TRBD1 (5 bases). Germline CDR1 reads SGHTA; CDR2 reads FQGNSA. V lost 2 bases to trimming and J lost 5 bases, with 7 bases between them. This CDR3 contains 13 residues. The DNA of the CDR3 is TGTGCCAGCAGCTTACTCAGGGATCAGCCCCAGCATTTT. Amino acid sequence: CASSLLRDQPQHF.

CDR3 coding DNA: TGTGCCAGCAGCCCAAGCGGGAGGACGAGCTCCTACAATGAGCAGTTCTTC. Translating it yields CASSPSGRTSSYNEQFF. This chain links TRBV11-3 with TRBJ2-1; 9 bases map to TRBD2. Looked up from germline, CDR1 is SGHNT and CDR2 is YENEEA. The CDR3 consists of 17 residues. Trimming removed 5 bases from V and 0 bases from J; junction bases left unmatched: 8.

The V call is TRBV6-6, the J call TRBJ2-3, with TRBD2 identical over 9 bases. J gave up 5 bases and V 6 bases, and 9 bases lay outside the gene matches. CDR3 size: 15 residues. The germline V gene has CDR1 MNHNY and CDR2 SVGAGI (reference sequence). This CDR3 is CASSPGTSLGDTQYF. The CDR3, as DNA: TGTGCCAGCAGCCCCGGGACTAGCCTAGGAGATACGCAGTATTTT.

The chain recombines TRBV4-1 with TRBJ2-3; D gene uncertain. Trimming removed 1 base at V and 4 bases at J, with 9 bases between. The V gene's germline CDR1 is MGHRA and CDR2 YSYEKL. The CDR3 spans 14 residues. CDR3 nucleotide sequence: TGCGCCAGCAGCCAAGGTTCCAGCGCAGATACGCAGTATTTT. Translating it yields CASSQGSSADTQYF.

The chain has TRBV24-1 and TRBJ1-2; 12 bases agree with TRBD1. Germline V CDR1 and CDR2: KGHDR, SFDVKD. J was trimmed by 6 bases and V by 3 bases; bases with no gene match: 4. The CDR3 is 15 amino acids. In DNA form, the CDR3 reads TGTGCCACCAGTGATCCCGGGACAGGGGGCGATGGCTACACCTTC. It encodes CATSDPGTGGDGYTF.

The rearrangement uses TRBV7-2 and TRBJ2-7; 8 positions match TRBD2. The trim removed 6 bases at V and 7 bases at J, leaving 17 bases unmatched. The germline V gene encodes CDR1 SGHTA and CDR2 FQGNSA. There are 16 residues in the CDR3. CDR3 residues: CASSSNPGLVRGEQYF. DNA of the CDR3: TGTGCCAGCAGTTCGAACCCGGGACTAGTTCGTGGGGAGCAGTACTTC.

The V gene is TRBV12-3 or TRBV12-4, the J gene TRBJ2-1; perhaps TRBD1 as D (5 bases). Trimming pared 3 bases from V and 4 bases from J, leaving 7 bases between. The CDR3 is 13 amino acids. The CDR3 coding sequence is TGTGCCAGCAGTTTGGGGCAATACAATGAGCAGTTCTTC. Its translation: CASSLGQYNEQFF.

The chain has TRBV5-6 and TRBJ2-2; the match to TRBD1 covers 7 bases. With V trimmed by 4 bases and J by 6 bases, 9 bases remained unmatched. The CDR3 covers 15 residues. Germline V gene lookup returns CDR1 SGHDT and CDR2 YYEEEE. The CDR3 region has the DNA TGTGCCAGCAGCCAGACAGGGTCTGTCGCCGGGGAGCTGTTTTTT. This sequence encodes CASSQTGSVAGELFF.

The V call is TRBV7-3, the J call TRBJ2-1, with D uncertain. This CDR3 region has 16 residues. Trimming removed 0 bases at V and 9 bases at J, with 18 bases between. Germline-derived CDR1 and CDR2 are SGHTA and FQGTGA. The chain's CDR3 is CASSLTSDFARSEQFF. The CDR3 DNA reads TGTGCCAGCAGCTTAACGTCAGATTTCGCGAGGAGTGAGCAGTTCTTC.

This sequence joins TRBV5-4 and TRBJ2-7; D possibly corresponds to TRBD2 (5 bases). There are 14 residues in the CDR3. With 0 bases removed from V and 5 bases from J, the gap between germline ends came to 12 bases. Germline V gene data show CDR1 as SGHNT and CDR2 as YYREEE (reference sequence). The CDR3 nucleotides read TGTGCCAGCAGCTTGGACACTAGGGTAGACGAGCAGTACTTC. Amino acids: CASSLDTRVDEQYF.

For the CDR3, the DNA is TGTGCCAGCAGTCTCATACAGGGGGCACATGGCTACACCTTC. This codes for CASSLIQGAHGYTF. The chain combines TRBV27 with TRBJ1-2; 9 positions agree with TRBD1. This CDR3 contains 14 residues. CDR1 is MNHEY, CDR2 SMNVEV, per germline (reference sequence). J lost 6 bases, V lost 5 bases, and 7 bases had no gene match.

The V call is TRBV28, the J call TRBJ1-2; TRBD1 is a possible D gene (5 bases). This CDR3 contains 11 residues. Germline V lookup: CDR1 MDHEN, CDR2 SYDVKM. Trimming took off 10 bases at V and 7 bases at J, with 13 bases between the two ends. The DNA of the CDR3 is TGTGCCACCACCTGGGGGGTTGGCTACACCTTC. Amino acid sequence: CATTWGVGYTF.

This chain joins TRBV3-1 (or the pseudogene TRBV3-2) and TRBJ1-2; D may be TRBD1 (5 bases). CDR3 length: 16 residues. V lost 1 base, J lost 4 bases, and 16 bases lay in between. The germline gives CDR1 LGHDT, CDR2 YNNKEL (reference sequence). DNA of the CDR3: TGTGCCAGCAGCCAAGCGCCGGGGGGTTTCAGCTATGGCTACACCTTC. This gives the protein CASSQAPGGFSYGYTF.

This clone came up once. This sequence joins TRBV5-1 and TRBJ1-5; the match to TRBD1 covers 7 bases. J gave up 2 bases and V 4 bases, and 12 bases lay outside the gene matches. Per the germline V gene, CDR1 is SGHRS and CDR2 is YFSETQ. The CDR3 is 17 residues long. The CDR3, as DNA: TGCGCCAGCAGCGCCGGATTGAATGGACAGGGCAATCAGCCCCAGCATTTT. Protein product: CASSAGLNGQGNQPQHF.

The V call is TRBV13, the J call TRBJ2-3; 8 bases match TRBD2. Trimming removed 4 bases from V and 7 bases from J; junction bases left unmatched: 22. The germline V gene has CDR1 PRHDT and CDR2 FYEKMQ (reference sequence). This CDR3 is built from 19 residues. The CDR3 DNA follows: TGTGCCAGCAGCTCCGCGACAGGTCTCACCGGGACTAGAGACAATACGCAGTATTTT. It yields the protein CASSSATGLTGTRDNTQYF.

V usage is TRBV24-1 and J usage is TRBJ2-1, with D perhaps TRBD1 (5 bases). V lost 3 bases and J lost 2, with 19 bases in between. The germline V gene encodes CDR1 KGHDR and CDR2 SFDVKD. This CDR3 spans 18 amino acids. The CDR3 DNA reads TGTGCCACCAGTGATAGAAGGGGTAAGCGCCCGACCTACAATGAGCAGTTCTTC. This sequence encodes CATSDRRGKRPTYNEQFF.

CDR3 amino acids: CASSSGQSPIIFYEQYV. The CDR3 DNA reads TGTGCCAGCAGTTCCGGACAGTCCCCGATCATATTCTACGAGCAGTACGTC. V is TRBV6-2 or TRBV6-3 and J is TRBJ2-7; D is perhaps TRBD1 (6 bases). Trimming stripped 4 bases from V and 3 bases from J, with 22 bases between. The CDR3 is 17 residues long. Germline-derived CDR1 and CDR2 are MNHEY and SVGEGT.